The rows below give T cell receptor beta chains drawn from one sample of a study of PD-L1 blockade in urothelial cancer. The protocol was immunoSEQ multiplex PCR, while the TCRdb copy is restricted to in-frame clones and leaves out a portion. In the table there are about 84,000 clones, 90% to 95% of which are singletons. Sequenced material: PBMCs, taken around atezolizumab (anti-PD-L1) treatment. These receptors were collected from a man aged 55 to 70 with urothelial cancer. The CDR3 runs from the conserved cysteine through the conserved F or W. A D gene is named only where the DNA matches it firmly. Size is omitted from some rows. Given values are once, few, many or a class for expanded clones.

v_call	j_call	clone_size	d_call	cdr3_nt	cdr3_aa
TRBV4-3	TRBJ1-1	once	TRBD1	TGCGCCAGCAGCAAAAGGACAGGGTCGAACACTGAAGCTTTCTTT	CASSKRTGSNTEAFF
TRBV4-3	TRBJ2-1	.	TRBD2	TGCGCCAGCAGCCAAGATTTGGCGGGGGGGAACAATGAGCAGTTCTTC	CASSQDLAGGNNEQFF
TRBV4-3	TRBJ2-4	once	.	TGCGCCAGCAGCCAAGATAGGCCGTGGAGGAACATTCAGTACTTC	CASSQDRPWRNIQYF
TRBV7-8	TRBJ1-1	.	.	TGTGCCAGCAGCTTAGCGCGCCTTACGAACACTGAAGCTTTCTTT	CASSLARLTNTEAFF
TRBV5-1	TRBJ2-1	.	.	TGCGCCAGCAGCTTCAACCCCGGACAGCCAAACAATGAGCAGTTCTTC	CASSFNPGQPNNEQFF
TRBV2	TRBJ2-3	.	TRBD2	TGTGCCAGCAGTGGCCTAGCGGGGGGCCGCGATACGCAGTATTTT	CASSGLAGGRDTQYF
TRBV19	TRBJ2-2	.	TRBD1	TGTGCCAGTAGTTTGACCGGGACAGGGCGCTCCGGGGAGCTGTTTTTT	CASSLTGTGRSGELFF
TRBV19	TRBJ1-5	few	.	TGTGCCAGTAGTATTCCTGGACAGACAAATCAGCCCCAGCATTTT	CASSIPGQTNQPQHF
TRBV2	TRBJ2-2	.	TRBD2	TGTGCCAGCAGGGAGACTAGCGGGAACACCGGGGAGCTGTTTTTT	CASRETSGNTGELFF
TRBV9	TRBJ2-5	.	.	TGTGCCAGCAGCGCCCGGGATCAAGAGACCCAGTACTTC	CASSARDQETQYF
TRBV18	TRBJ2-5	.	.	TGTGCCAGCTCACCACCGGGGGCCCAAGAGACCCAGTACTTC	CASSPPGAQETQYF
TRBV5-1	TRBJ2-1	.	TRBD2	TGCGCCAGCAGGGGGACTAGCGGGGGAGGGGGTGAGCAGTTCTTC	CASRGTSGGGGEQFF
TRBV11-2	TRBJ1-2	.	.	TGTGCCAGCAGCTCGGTTGGAGGGGAGATCTATGGCTACACCTTC	CASSSVGGEIYGYTF
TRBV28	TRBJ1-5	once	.	TGTGCCAGCAGTCCCCCACAACAGCCCCAGCATTTT	CASSPPQQPQHF